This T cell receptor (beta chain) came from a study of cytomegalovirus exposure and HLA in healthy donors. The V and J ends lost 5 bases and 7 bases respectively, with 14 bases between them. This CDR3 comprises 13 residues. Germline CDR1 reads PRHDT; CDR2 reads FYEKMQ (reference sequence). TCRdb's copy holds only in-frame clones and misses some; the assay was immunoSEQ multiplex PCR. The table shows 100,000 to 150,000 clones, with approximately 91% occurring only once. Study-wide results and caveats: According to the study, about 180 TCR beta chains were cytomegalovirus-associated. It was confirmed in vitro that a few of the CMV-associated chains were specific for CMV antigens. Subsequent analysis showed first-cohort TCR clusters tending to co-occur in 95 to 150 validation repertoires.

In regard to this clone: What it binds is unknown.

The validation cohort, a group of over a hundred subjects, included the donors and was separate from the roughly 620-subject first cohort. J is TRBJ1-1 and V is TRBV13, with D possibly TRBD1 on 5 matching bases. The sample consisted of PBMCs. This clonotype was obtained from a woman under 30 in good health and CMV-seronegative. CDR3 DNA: TGTGCCAGCAGCCCCGGTGGGGGGATTGAAGCTTTCTTT. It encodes CASSPGGGIEAFF.